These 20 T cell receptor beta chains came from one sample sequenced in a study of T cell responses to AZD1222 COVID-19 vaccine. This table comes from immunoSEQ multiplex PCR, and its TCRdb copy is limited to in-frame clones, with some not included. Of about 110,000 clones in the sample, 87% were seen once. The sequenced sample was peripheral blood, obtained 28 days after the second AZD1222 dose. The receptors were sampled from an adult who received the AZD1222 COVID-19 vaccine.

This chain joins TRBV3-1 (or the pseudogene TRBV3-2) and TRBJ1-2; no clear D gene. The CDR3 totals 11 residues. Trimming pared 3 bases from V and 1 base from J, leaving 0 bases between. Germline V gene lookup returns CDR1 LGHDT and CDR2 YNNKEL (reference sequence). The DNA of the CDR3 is TGTGCCAGCAGCCATAACTATGGCTACACCTTC. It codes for CASSHNYGYTF.

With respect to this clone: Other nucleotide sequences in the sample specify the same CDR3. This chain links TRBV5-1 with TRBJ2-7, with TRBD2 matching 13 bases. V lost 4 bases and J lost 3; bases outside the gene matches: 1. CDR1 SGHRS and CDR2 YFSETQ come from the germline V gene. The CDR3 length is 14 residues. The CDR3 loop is CASSRTSGSYEQYF. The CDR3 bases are TGCGCCAGCAGCCGGACTAGCGGGAGCTACGAGCAGTACTTC. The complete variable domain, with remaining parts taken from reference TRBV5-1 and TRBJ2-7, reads KAGVTQTPRYLIKTRGQQVTLSCSPISGHRSVSWYQQTPGQGLQFLFEYFSETQRNKGNFPGRFSGRQFSNSRSEMNVSTLELGDSALYLCASSRTSGSYEQYFGPGTRLTVT.

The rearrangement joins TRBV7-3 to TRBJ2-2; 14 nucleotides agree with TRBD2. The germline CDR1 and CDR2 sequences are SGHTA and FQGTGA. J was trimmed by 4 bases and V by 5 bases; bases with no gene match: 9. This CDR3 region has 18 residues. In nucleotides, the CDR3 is TGTGCCAGCAGCATGGGACTAGCGGGAGTTAAAGGCACCGGGGAGCTGTTTTTT. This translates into CASSMGLAGVKGTGELFF.

The CDR3 DNA reads TGTGCCAGCAGCCCCCTTAGGGATAACTATGGCTACACCTTC. Translation: CASSPLRDNYGYTF. The rearrangement links TRBV5-8 to TRBJ1-2; no clear D gene. V lost 4 bases and J 1 base, leaving 11 bases between the germline ends. Germline V CDR1 and CDR2: SGHTS, YDEGEE. The CDR3 loop spans 14 amino acids.

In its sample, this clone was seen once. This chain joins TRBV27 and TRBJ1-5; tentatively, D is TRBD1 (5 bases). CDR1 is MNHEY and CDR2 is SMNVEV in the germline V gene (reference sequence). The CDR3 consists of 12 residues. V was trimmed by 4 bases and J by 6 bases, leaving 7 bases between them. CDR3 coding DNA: TGTGCCAGCAGTTCTGGGGGTCAGCCCCAGCATTTT. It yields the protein CASSSGGQPQHF.

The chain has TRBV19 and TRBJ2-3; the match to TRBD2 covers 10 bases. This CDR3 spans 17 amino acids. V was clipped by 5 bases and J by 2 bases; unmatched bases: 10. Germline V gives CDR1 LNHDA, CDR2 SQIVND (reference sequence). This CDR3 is CASSDPGLAALTDTQYF. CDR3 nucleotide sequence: TGTGCCAGTAGTGATCCCGGACTAGCGGCTCTCACAGATACGCAGTATTTT.

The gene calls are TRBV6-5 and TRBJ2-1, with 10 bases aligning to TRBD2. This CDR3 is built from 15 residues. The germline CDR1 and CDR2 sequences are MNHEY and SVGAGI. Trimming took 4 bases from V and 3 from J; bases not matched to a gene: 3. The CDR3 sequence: CASSSVAGGYNEQFF. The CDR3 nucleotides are TGTGCCAGCAGTTCGGTAGCGGGAGGCTACAATGAGCAGTTCTTC.

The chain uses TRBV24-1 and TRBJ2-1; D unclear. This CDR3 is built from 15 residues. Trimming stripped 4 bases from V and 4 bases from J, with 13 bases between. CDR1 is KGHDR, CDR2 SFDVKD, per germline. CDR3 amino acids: CATSDHSRRYNEQFF. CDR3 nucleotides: TGTGCCACCAGTGACCATTCTCGGCGGTACAATGAGCAGTTCTTC.

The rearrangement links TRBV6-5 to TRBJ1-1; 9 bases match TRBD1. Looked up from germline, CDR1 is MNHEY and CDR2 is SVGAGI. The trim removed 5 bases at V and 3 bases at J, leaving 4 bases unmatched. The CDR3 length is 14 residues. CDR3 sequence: CASSRTGGYTEAFF. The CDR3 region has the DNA TGTGCCAGCAGTAGAACAGGGGGCTACACTGAAGCTTTCTTT.

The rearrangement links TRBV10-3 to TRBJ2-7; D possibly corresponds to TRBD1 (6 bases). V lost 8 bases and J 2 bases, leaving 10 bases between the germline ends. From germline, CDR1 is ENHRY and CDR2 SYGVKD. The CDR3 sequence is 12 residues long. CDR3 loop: CAIGGRPYEQYF. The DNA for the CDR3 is TGTGCCATCGGGGGCAGGCCCTACGAGCAGTACTTC.

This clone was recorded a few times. The CDR3 DNA reads as TGCGCCAGCAGCTTGGCAGGGCAACTTTTCTACGAGCAGTACTTC. Amino acids: CASSLAGQLFYEQYF. The chain couples TRBV5-1 to TRBJ2-7, with a tentative D call TRBD1 (5 bases). The V gene's germline CDR1 is SGHRS and CDR2 YFSETQ. CDR3 length: 15 amino acids. The V gene lost 0 bases and the J gene lost 3 bases, with 13 bases spanning the gap.

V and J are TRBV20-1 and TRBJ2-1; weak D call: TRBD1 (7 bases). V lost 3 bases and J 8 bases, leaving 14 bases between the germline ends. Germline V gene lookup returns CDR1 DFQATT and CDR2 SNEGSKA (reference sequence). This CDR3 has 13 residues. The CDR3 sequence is CSASQGGPDEQFF. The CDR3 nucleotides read TGCAGTGCTAGTCAGGGGGGCCCTGATGAGCAGTTCTTC.

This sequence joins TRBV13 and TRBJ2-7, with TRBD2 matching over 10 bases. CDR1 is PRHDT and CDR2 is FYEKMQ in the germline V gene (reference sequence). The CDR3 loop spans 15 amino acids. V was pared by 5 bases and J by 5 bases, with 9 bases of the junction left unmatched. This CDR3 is CASSLTTSGLHEQYF. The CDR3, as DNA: TGTGCCAGCAGCCTGACGACTAGCGGGCTACACGAGCAGTACTTC. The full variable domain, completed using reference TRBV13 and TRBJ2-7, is AAGVIQSPRHLIKEKRETATLKCYPIPRHDTVYWYQQGPGQDPQFLISFYEKMQSDKGSIPDRFSAQQFSDYHSELNMSSLELGDSALYFCASSLTTSGLHEQYFGPGTRLTVT.

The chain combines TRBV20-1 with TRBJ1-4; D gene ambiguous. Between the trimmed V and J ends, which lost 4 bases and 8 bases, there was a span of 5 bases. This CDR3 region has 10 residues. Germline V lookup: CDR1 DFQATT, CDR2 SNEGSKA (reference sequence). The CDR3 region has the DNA TGCAGTGCTATGCTCGAAAAACTGTTTTTT. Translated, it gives CSAMLEKLFF.

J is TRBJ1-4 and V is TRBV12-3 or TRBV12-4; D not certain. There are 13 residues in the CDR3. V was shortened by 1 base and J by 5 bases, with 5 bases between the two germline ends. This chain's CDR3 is CASSLGGNEKLFF. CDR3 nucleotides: TGTGCCAGCAGTTTAGGAGGGAATGAAAAACTGTTTTTT.

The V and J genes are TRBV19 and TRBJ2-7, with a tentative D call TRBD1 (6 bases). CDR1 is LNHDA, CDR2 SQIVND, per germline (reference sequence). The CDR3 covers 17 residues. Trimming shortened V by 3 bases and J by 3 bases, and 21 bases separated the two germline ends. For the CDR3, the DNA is TGTGCCAGTAGTATTCGGCGACGAACAGGGTTTGGCTACGAGCAGTACTTC. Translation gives CASSIRRRTGFGYEQYF.

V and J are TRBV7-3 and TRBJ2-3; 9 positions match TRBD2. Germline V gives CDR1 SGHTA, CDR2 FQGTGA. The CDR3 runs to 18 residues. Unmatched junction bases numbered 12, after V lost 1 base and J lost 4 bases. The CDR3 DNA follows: TGTGCCAGCAGCTTAAGCGGGACTAGCTTGGTCTCTCCAGATACGCAGTATTTT. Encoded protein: CASSLSGTSLVSPDTQYF.

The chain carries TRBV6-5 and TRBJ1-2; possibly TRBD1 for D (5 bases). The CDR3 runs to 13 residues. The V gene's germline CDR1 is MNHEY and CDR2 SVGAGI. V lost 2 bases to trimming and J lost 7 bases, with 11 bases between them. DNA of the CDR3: TGTGCCAGCAGTTACGGTACGGGGCTTGGCTACACCTTC. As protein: CASSYGTGLGYTF.

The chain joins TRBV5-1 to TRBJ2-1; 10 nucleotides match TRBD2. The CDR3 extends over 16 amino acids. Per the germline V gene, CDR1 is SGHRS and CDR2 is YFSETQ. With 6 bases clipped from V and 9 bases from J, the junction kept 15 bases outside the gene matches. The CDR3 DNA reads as TGCGCCAGCAAGACGGGAGCGCTAGCGGGAGTCACTGAGCAGTTCTTC. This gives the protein CASKTGALAGVTEQFF.

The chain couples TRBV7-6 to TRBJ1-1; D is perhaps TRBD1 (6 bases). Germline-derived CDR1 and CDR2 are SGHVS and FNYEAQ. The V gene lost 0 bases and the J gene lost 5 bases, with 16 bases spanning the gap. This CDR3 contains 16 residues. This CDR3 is CASSLATGATGTEAFF. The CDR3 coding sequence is TGTGCCAGCAGCTTAGCGACGGGGGCCACGGGGACTGAAGCTTTCTTT.